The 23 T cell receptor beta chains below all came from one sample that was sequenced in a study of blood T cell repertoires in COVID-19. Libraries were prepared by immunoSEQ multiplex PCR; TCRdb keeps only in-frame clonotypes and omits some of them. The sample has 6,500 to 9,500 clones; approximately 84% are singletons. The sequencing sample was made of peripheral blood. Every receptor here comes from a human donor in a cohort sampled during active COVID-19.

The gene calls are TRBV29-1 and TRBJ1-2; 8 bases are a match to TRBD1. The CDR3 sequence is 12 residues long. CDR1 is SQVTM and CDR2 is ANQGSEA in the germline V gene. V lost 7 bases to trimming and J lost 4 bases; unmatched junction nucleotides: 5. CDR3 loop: CSADDRGYGYTF. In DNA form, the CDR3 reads TGCAGCGCTGACGACAGGGGCTATGGCTACACCTTC. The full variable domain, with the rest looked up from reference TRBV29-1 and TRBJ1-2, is SAVISQKPSRDICQRGTSLTIQCQVDSQVTMMFWYRQQPGQSLTLIATANQGSEATYESGFVIDKFPISRPNLTFSTLTVSNMSPEDSSIYLCSADDRGYGYTFGSGTRLTVV.

CDR3 sequence reads: CASSIDRGRSSPLHF. The DNA of the CDR3 is TGTGCCAGTAGTATCGACAGGGGAAGAAGTTCACCCCTCCACTTT. This sequence joins TRBV19 and TRBJ1-6; 8 nucleotides agree with TRBD1. The CDR3 contains 15 residues. Looked up from germline, CDR1 is LNHDA and CDR2 is SQIVND (reference sequence). V was clipped by 3 bases and J by 9 bases; unmatched bases: 7.

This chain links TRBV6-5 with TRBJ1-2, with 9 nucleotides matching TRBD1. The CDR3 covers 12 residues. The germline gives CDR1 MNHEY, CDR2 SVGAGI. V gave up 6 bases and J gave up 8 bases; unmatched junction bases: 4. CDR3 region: CASRKTGGGYTF. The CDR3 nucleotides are TGTGCCAGCAGAAAGACAGGGGGGGGCTACACCTTC.

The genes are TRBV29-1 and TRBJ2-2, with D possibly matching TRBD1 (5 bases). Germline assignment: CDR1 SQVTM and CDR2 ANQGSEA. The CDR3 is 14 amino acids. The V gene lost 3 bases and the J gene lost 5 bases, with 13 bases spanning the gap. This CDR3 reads CSVDWQGSTGELFF. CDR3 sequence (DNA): TGCAGCGTTGATTGGCAGGGTTCTACCGGGGAGCTGTTTTTT.

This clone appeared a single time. In DNA, the CDR3 is TGTGCCAGCAGCCTCCTATTCCAGGGTACCGGGGAGCTGTTTTTT. It translates to CASSLLFQGTGELFF. The genes are TRBV5-5 and TRBJ2-2; the D gene is possibly TRBD1 (5 bases). Germline CDR1 SGHKS, CDR2 YYEKEE (reference sequence). Trimming left V 4 bases short and J 5 bases short, with 15 bases between. This CDR3 region has 15 residues.

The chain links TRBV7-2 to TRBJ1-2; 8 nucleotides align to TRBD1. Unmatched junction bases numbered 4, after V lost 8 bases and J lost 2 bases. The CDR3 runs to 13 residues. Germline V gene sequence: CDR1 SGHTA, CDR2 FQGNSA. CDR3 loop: CASARQGNYGYTF. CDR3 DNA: TGTGCCAGCGCACGACAGGGGAACTATGGCTACACCTTC.

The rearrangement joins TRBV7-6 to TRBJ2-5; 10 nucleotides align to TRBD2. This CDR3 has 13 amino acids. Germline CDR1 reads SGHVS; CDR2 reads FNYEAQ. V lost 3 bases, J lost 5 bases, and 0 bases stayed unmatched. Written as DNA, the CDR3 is TGTGCCAGCAGCTTTAGCGGGGGGGAGACCCAGTACTTC. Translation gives CASSFSGGETQYF.

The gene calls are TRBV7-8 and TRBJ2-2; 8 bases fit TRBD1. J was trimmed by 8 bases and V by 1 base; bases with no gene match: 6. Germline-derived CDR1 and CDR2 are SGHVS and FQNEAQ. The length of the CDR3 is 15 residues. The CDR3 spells CASSLDRGELGELFF. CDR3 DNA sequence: TGTGCCAGCAGCTTAGACAGGGGGGAGCTTGGGGAGCTGTTTTTT. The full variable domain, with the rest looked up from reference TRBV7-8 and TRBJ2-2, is GAGVSQSPRYKVAKRGQDVALRCDPISGHVSLFWYQQALGQGPEFLTYFQNEAQLDKSGLPSDRFFAERPEGSVSTLKIQRTQQEDSAVYLCASSLDRGELGELFFGEGSRLTVL.

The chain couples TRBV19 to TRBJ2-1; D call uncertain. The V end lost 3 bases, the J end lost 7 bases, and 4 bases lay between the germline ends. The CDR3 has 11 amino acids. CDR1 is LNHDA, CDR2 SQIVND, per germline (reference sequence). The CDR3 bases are TGTGCCAGTAGTATGAGGAATGAGCAGTTCTTC. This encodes CASSMRNEQFF.

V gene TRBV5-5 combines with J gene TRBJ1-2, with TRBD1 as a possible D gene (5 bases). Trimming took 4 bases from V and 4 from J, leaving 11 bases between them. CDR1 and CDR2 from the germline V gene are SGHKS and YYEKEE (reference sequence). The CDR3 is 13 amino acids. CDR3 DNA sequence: TGTGCCAGCAGCCCGACAGAGCTCTATGGCTACACCTTC. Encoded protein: CASSPTELYGYTF. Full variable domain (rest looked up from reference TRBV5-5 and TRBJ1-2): DAGVTQSPTHLIKTRGQQVTLRCSPISGHKSVSWYQQVLGQGPQFIFQYYEKEERGRGNFPDRFSARQFPNYSSELNVNALLLGDSALYLCASSPTELYGYTFGSGTRLTVV.

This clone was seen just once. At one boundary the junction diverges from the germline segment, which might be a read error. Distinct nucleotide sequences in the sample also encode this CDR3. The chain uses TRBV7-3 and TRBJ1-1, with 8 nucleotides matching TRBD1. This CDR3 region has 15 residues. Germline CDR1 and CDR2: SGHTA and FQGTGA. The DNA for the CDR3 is TGTGCCAGCAGCCCCGGACAGGGCATGAACACTGAAGCTTTCTTC. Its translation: CASSPGQGMNTEAFF.

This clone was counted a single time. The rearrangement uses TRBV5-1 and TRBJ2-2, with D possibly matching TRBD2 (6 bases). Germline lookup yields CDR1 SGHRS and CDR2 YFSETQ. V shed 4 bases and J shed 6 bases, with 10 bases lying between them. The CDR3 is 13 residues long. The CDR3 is CASSRLVSGELFF. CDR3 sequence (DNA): TGCGCCAGCAGCCGACTAGTATCCGGGGAGCTGTTTTTT.

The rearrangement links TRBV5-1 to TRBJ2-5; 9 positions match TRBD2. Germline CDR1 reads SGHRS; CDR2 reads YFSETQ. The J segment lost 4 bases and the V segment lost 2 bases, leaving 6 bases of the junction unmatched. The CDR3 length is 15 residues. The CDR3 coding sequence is TGCGCCAGCAGCTTCCCTGGCGGGAGGGGAGAGACCCAGTACTTC. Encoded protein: CASSFPGGRGETQYF.

CDR3 nucleotide sequence: TGTGCCAGCAGTGACTCCGGGACTAGCGGAATTCAGTTCTTC. Amino acids: CASSDSGTSGIQFF. The chain carries TRBV6-4 and TRBJ2-1; 11 bases align to TRBD2. The CDR3 is 14 amino acids. The J segment lost 13 bases and the V segment lost 0 bases, leaving 5 bases of the junction unmatched. The V gene's germline CDR1 is MRHNA and CDR2 SNTAGT.

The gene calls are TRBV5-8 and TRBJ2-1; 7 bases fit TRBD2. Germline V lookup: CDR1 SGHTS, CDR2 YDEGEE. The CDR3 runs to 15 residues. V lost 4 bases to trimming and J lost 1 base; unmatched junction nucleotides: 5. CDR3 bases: TGTGCCAGCAGCGGGAGGGAGCGGTCCTACAATGAGCAGTTCTTC. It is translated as CASSGRERSYNEQFF.

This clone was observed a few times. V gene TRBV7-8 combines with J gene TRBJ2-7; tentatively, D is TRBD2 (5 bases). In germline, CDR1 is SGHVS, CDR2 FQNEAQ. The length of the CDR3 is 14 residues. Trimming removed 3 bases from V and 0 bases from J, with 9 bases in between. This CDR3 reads CASSLLASSYEQYF. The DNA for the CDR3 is TGTGCCAGCAGCTTGTTAGCGAGCTCCTACGAGCAGTACTTC.

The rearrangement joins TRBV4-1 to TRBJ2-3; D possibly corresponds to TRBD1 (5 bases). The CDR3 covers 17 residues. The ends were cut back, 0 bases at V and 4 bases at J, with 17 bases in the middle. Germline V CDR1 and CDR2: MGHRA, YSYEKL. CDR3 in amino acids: CASSQDSGARFADTQYF. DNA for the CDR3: TGCGCCAGCAGCCAAGACAGTGGGGCTAGATTCGCAGATACGCAGTATTTT.

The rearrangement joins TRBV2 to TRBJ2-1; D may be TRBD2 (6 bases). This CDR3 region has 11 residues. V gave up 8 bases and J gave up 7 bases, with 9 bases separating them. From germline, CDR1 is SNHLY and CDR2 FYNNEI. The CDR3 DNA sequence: TGTGCCAGCGAGGGGAGGAATGAGCAGTTCTTC. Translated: CASEGRNEQFF.

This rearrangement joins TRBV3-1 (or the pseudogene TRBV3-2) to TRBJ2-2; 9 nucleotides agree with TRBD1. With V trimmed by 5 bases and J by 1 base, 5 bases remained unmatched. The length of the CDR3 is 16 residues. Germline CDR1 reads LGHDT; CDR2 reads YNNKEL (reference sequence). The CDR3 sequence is CASSSQGQGNTGELFF. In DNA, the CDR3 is TGTGCCAGCAGCTCCCAGGGACAGGGGAACACCGGGGAGCTGTTTTTT.

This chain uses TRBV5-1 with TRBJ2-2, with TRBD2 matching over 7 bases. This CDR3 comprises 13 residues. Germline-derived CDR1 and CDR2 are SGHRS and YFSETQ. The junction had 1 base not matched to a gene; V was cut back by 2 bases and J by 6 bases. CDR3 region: CASSLAGPGELFF. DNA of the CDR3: TGCGCCAGCAGCTTAGCGGGGCCCGGGGAGCTGTTTTTT.

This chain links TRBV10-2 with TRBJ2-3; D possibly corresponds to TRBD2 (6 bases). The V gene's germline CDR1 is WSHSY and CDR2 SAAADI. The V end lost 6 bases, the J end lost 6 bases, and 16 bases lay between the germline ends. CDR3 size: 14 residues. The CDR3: CASRDATSSDTQYF. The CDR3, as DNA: TGCGCCAGCAGGGACGCTACTAGCTCGGATACGCAGTATTTT.

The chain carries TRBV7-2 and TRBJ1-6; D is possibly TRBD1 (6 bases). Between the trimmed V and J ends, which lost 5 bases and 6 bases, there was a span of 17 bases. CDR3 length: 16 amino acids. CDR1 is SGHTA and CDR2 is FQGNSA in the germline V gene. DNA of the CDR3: TGTGCCAGCAGCCGCGTTTGGGACACTAGTAATTCACCCCTCCACTTT. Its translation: CASSRVWDTSNSPLHF.

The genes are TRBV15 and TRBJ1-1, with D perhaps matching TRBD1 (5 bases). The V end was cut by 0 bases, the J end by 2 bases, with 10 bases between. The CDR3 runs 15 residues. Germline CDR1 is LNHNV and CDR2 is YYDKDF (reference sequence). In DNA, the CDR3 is TGTGCCACCAGCAGAGAAATGCGGGGCAACACTGAAGCTTTCTTT. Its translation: CATSREMRGNTEAFF.